The 32 T cell receptor beta chains below were found in one sample sequenced in a study of T cell responses to AZD1222 COVID-19 vaccine. Measured with immunoSEQ multiplex PCR; TCRdb has only the in-frame clones, and not every one. This table has around 130,000 clones, about 85% appearing once. Sequenced here: peripheral blood, sampled 28 days after the second AZD1222 dose. The receptors stem from an adult who received the AZD1222 COVID-19 vaccine.

The V gene is TRBV3-1 (or the pseudogene TRBV3-2), the J gene TRBJ1-1; TRBD1 matches at 7 bases. The J segment lost 5 bases and the V segment lost 5 bases, leaving 11 bases of the junction unmatched. The CDR3 contains 15 residues. The germline gives CDR1 LGHDT, CDR2 YNNKEL (reference sequence). The CDR3 sequence: CASSAAGQGETEAFF. The CDR3, as DNA: TGTGCCAGCAGCGCAGCCGGGCAGGGGGAAACTGAAGCTTTCTTT.

The chain joins TRBV28 to TRBJ2-7, with 7 bases lining up with TRBD2. This CDR3 has 15 amino acids. V gave up 1 base and J gave up 4 bases; unmatched junction bases: 7. Germline assignment: CDR1 MDHEN and CDR2 SYDVKM. CDR3 nucleotides: TGTGCCAGCAGTTTATATCAGGGAGGGCTTTACGAGCAGTACTTC. This gives the protein CASSLYQGGLYEQYF.

This rearrangement joins TRBV15 to TRBJ1-3, with a weak D call TRBD1 (6 bases). The CDR3 extends over 16 amino acids. The germline V gene encodes CDR1 LNHNV and CDR2 YYDKDF (reference sequence). The V and J ends lost 2 bases and 8 bases respectively, with 19 bases between them. The DNA of the CDR3 is TGTGCCACCAGCAGATACTTGGGGGCCTCAAGAGACACCATATATTTT. Translated: CATSRYLGASRDTIYF.

The gene calls are TRBV6-2 or TRBV6-3 and TRBJ1-2, with 7 nucleotides matching TRBD1. V gave up 0 bases and J gave up 8 bases; unmatched junction bases: 12. This CDR3 has 16 residues. The V gene's germline CDR1 is MNHEY and CDR2 SVGEGT. CDR3 region: CASSYSGGRNGRGYTF. CDR3 sequence (DNA): TGTGCCAGCAGTTACTCAGGGGGCAGAAATGGAAGAGGCTACACCTTC.

The chain joins TRBV30 to TRBJ2-7; 10 positions agree with TRBD1. The junction had 10 bases not matched to a gene; V was cut back by 5 bases and J by 6 bases. This CDR3 spans 14 amino acids. The germline gives CDR1 GTSNPN, CDR2 SVGIG (reference sequence). This CDR3 reads CAWDPGQGIGEQYF. The CDR3, as DNA: TGTGCCTGGGACCCGGGACAGGGGATCGGCGAGCAGTACTTC.

The CDR3 region is CASSQNYYEQYF. The CDR3 nucleotides read TGTGCCAGCAGCCAAAACTACTACGAGCAGTACTTC. The chain links TRBV3-1 (or the pseudogene TRBV3-2) to TRBJ2-7; no clear D gene. Per germline, CDR1 LGHDT and CDR2 YNNKEL (reference sequence). Trimming took 2 bases from V and 3 from J, leaving 5 bases between them. This CDR3 is 12 amino acids long.

The chain's CDR3 is CASSLVGGIGYTF. In DNA, the CDR3 is TGTGCCAGCAGCTTAGTTGGGGGGATCGGCTACACCTTC. The chain recombines TRBV11-3 with TRBJ1-2; D possibly corresponds to TRBD1 (5 bases). V gave up 1 base and J gave up 8 bases, with 11 bases separating them. The CDR3 runs 13 residues. CDR1 and CDR2 (germline): SGHNT, YENEEA.

The chain couples TRBV6-4 to TRBJ2-2, with 9 bases identical to TRBD1. There are 16 residues in the CDR3. CDR1 and CDR2 from the germline V gene are MRHNA and SNTAGT. V was pared by 7 bases and J by 7 bases, with 13 bases of the junction left unmatched. This CDR3 reads CASILNRDRVIGELFF. CDR3 DNA sequence: TGTGCCAGCATCCTCAACCGGGACAGGGTCATCGGGGAGCTGTTTTTT.

The V and J genes are TRBV19 and TRBJ2-1, with TRBD1 identical over 9 bases. CDR3 length: 19 amino acids. The germline gives CDR1 LNHDA, CDR2 SQIVND (reference sequence). Unmatched junction bases numbered 20, after V lost 5 bases and J lost 6 bases. CDR3 protein: CASSPLEGLRDRAPNEQFF. In DNA, the CDR3 is TGTGCCAGTAGTCCCCTGGAGGGCCTCCGGGACAGGGCCCCCAATGAGCAGTTCTTC.

V usage is TRBV5-1 and J usage is TRBJ2-7; D not resolved. Germline CDR1 SGHRS, CDR2 YFSETQ. V shed 3 bases and J shed 0 bases, with 7 bases lying between them. The CDR3 runs 13 residues. DNA for the CDR3: TGCGCCAGCAGCTCCCAGATCTCCTACGAGCAGTACTTC. It is translated as CASSSQISYEQYF.

The rearrangement uses TRBV7-6 and TRBJ1-6, with a possible D match to TRBD1 (5 bases). The CDR3 covers 14 residues. V lost 3 bases to trimming and J lost 7 bases, with 10 bases between them. Germline V CDR1 and CDR2: SGHVS, FNYEAQ. The chain's CDR3 is CASSFSWGNSPLHF. The CDR3 coding sequence is TGTGCCAGCAGCTTCTCCTGGGGGAATTCACCCCTCCACTTT.

This clone was seen a single time. The chain recombines TRBV7-3 with TRBJ1-1; D is uncertain. The CDR3 consists of 13 residues. V gave up 6 bases and J gave up 3 bases, with 11 bases separating them. Germline assignment: CDR1 SGHTA and CDR2 FQGTGA. This chain's CDR3 is CASSSVPDTEAFF. CDR3 bases: TGTGCCAGCAGTTCAGTTCCAGACACTGAAGCTTTCTTT.

This chain joins TRBV10-3 and TRBJ1-1; D gene ambiguous. The CDR3 sequence is 13 residues long. Germline V lookup: CDR1 ENHRY, CDR2 SYGVKD. Between the trimmed V and J ends, which lost 4 bases and 4 bases, there was a span of 10 bases. CDR3 amino acids: CAISASGGTEAFF. The CDR3 region has the DNA TGTGCCATCAGTGCCTCGGGAGGCACTGAAGCTTTCTTT.

This clone was seen only a few times. The rearrangement joins TRBV6-5 to TRBJ1-2, with 7 bases matching TRBD1. Germline V gene sequence: CDR1 MNHEY, CDR2 SVGAGI. This CDR3 is built from 13 residues. J gave up 7 bases and V 6 bases, and 8 bases lay outside the gene matches. The CDR3 region is CASSSTGRVGYTF. The CDR3 DNA reads TGTGCCAGCAGCTCGACAGGGAGGGTTGGCTACACCTTC.

V is TRBV7-9 and J is TRBJ1-6; D ambiguous. Germline assignment: CDR1 SEHNR and CDR2 FQNEAQ (reference sequence). The CDR3 loop spans 14 amino acids. Trimming shortened V by 5 bases and J by 7 bases, and 12 bases separated the two germline ends. The CDR3 DNA reads as TGTGCCAGCAGCACCAGGTCCACCAATTCACCCCTCCACTTT. This codes for CASSTRSTNSPLHF.

The V and J genes are TRBV7-2 and TRBJ1-5; no reliable D call. V lost 3 bases and J 9 bases, leaving 9 bases between the germline ends. CDR3 length: 12 amino acids. In germline, CDR1 is SGHTA, CDR2 FQGNSA. The CDR3: CASSFSGRPQHF. The CDR3 DNA reads as TGTGCCAGCAGCTTTTCGGGTCGGCCCCAGCATTTT. The complete variable domain, with remaining parts taken from reference TRBV7-2 and TRBJ1-5, reads GAGVSQSPSNKVTEKGKDVELRCDPISGHTALYWYRQSLGQGLEFLIYFQGNSAPDKSGLPSDRFSAERTGGSVSTLTIQRTQQEDSAVYLCASSFSGRPQHFGDGTRLSIL.

The genes are TRBV7-8 and TRBJ2-3, with no clear D. Trimming removed 3 bases from V and 5 bases from J, with 6 bases in between. Germline-derived CDR1 and CDR2 are SGHVS and FQNEAQ. This CDR3 has 12 residues. The CDR3 DNA follows: TGTGCCAGCAGCTTGGCCAGAGATACGCAGTATTTT. Its protein is CASSLARDTQYF.

V is TRBV28 and J is TRBJ1-5; 10 bases are a match to TRBD1. Germline V lookup: CDR1 MDHEN, CDR2 SYDVKM. The CDR3 runs 16 residues. V lost 6 bases, J lost 1 base, and 6 bases stayed unmatched. As DNA, the CDR3 is TGTGCCAGCAGCCCCGGACAGGGGGAGAGCAATCAGCCCCAGCATTTT. Its translation is CASSPGQGESNQPQHF.

The chain uses TRBV13 and TRBJ2-3; 15 bases line up with TRBD2. V lost 5 bases to trimming and J lost 2 bases; unmatched junction nucleotides: 8. The germline V gene has CDR1 PRHDT and CDR2 FYEKMQ (reference sequence). This CDR3 spans 18 amino acids. The CDR3 coding sequence is TGTGCCAGCAGCCTTCGAGGACTAGCGGGGGGGTCCACAGATACGCAGTATTTT. Protein sequence: CASSLRGLAGGSTDTQYF.

The rearrangement links TRBV30 to TRBJ1-2; D unresolved. V was trimmed by 3 bases and J by 1 base, leaving 12 bases between them. This CDR3 contains 14 residues. Germline V gives CDR1 GTSNPN, CDR2 SVGIG (reference sequence). The CDR3 DNA follows: TGTGCCTGGAGCCGTAACAGTCTTAACTATGGCTACACCTTC. This sequence encodes CAWSRNSLNYGYTF. The full variable domain, with the rest looked up from reference TRBV30 and TRBJ1-2, is SQTIHQWPATLVQPVGSPLSLECTVEGTSNPNLYWYRQAAGRGLQLLFYSVGIGQISSEVPQNLSASRPQDRQFILSSKKLLLSDSGFYLCAWSRNSLNYGYTFGSGTRLTVV.

The chain uses TRBV5-5 and TRBJ1-6; D not certain. The CDR3 spans 17 residues. CDR1 and CDR2 from the germline V gene are SGHKS and YYEKEE (reference sequence). The germline V and J ends were trimmed by 0 bases and 0 bases, with 10 bases remaining between them. The CDR3 nucleotides are TGTGCCAGCAGCTTGGTCCGGTTGAGCTCCTATAATTCACCCCTCCACTTT. Protein: CASSLVRLSSYNSPLHF.

The V call is TRBV7-8, the J call TRBJ1-5; no firm D call. Germline values: CDR1 SGHVS, CDR2 FQNEAQ. The V end was cut by 1 base, the J end by 8 bases, with 12 bases between. The CDR3 totals 14 residues. CDR3 loop: CASSLGRDFEPQHF. CDR3 DNA sequence: TGTGCCAGCAGCTTAGGACGGGATTTCGAGCCCCAGCATTTT.

V usage is TRBV28 and J usage is TRBJ2-7, with 9 bases identical to TRBD1. V lost 3 bases to trimming and J lost 7 bases; unmatched junction nucleotides: 7. CDR1 MDHEN and CDR2 SYDVKM come from the germline V gene. The CDR3 is 14 amino acids. The CDR3 nucleotides read TGTGCCAGCAGTTTCCCACAGGGGGCGATGGAGCAGTACTTC. Its protein product is CASSFPQGAMEQYF. Filled out from reference TRBV28 and TRBJ2-7, the complete variable domain reads DVKVTQSSRYLVKRTGEKVFLECVQDMDHENMFWYRQDPGLGLRLIYFSYDVKMKEKGDIPEGYSVSREKKERFSLILESASTNQTSMYLCASSFPQGAMEQYFGPGTRLTVT.

This clone was observed once. The rearrangement links TRBV19 to TRBJ1-1, with TRBD1 identical over 7 bases. Germline assignment: CDR1 LNHDA and CDR2 SQIVND (reference sequence). Trimming took 8 bases from V and 2 from J; bases not matched to a gene: 5. The CDR3 has 13 amino acids. The CDR3 sequence is CASGDSLNTEAFF. DNA for the CDR3: TGTGCCAGTGGGGACAGCCTAAACACTGAAGCTTTCTTT.

The chain combines TRBV27 with TRBJ1-1; 8 nucleotides align to TRBD1. From germline, CDR1 is MNHEY and CDR2 SMNVEV (reference sequence). This CDR3 has 16 residues. Unmatched junction bases numbered 12, after V lost 3 bases and J lost 6 bases. The CDR3 DNA reads as TGTGCCAGCAGTTTGAGAGTAGGACAGGGCGTCCCTGAAGCTTTCTTT. Its translation: CASSLRVGQGVPEAFF.

V usage is TRBV27 and J usage is TRBJ2-1; 14 positions agree with TRBD2. V was pared by 9 bases and J by 1 base, with 5 bases of the junction left unmatched. CDR3 length: 16 residues. CDR1 is MNHEY and CDR2 is SMNVEV in the germline V gene (reference sequence). CDR3 nucleotides: TGTGCCAGTGGACTAGCGGGGGGAAGTTCCTACAATGAGCAGTTCTTC. Its protein product is CASGLAGGSSYNEQFF.

This rearrangement joins TRBV9 to TRBJ2-7; the D is unclear. V was shortened by 0 bases and J by 3 bases, with 10 bases between the two germline ends. This CDR3 region has 14 residues. CDR1 is SGDLS and CDR2 is YYNGEE in the germline V gene. The CDR3 here is CASSVGEENYEQYF. The CDR3 DNA is TGTGCCAGCAGCGTAGGAGAGGAAAACTACGAGCAGTACTTC.

J is TRBJ1-6 and V is TRBV6-1; D not certain. Trimming left V 1 base short and J 1 base short, with 8 bases between. There are 16 residues in the CDR3. The germline CDR1 and CDR2 sequences are MNHNS and SASEGT. The CDR3 sequence: CASSEDGRSYNSPLHF. CDR3 nucleotide sequence: TGTGCCAGCAGTGAAGATGGGAGATCCTATAATTCACCCCTCCACTTT.

This rearrangement joins TRBV3-1 (or the pseudogene TRBV3-2) to TRBJ2-1, with 8 bases matching TRBD2. The germline gives CDR1 LGHDT, CDR2 YNNKEL (reference sequence). V lost 4 bases, J lost 3 bases, and 5 bases stayed unmatched. The CDR3 covers 15 residues. The CDR3 DNA is TGTGCCAGCAGCCTTAGCGGGGCCGGCTACAATGAGCAGTTCTTC. This sequence encodes CASSLSGAGYNEQFF.

This clone was counted a few times. The chain recombines TRBV7-2 with TRBJ2-7; weak D call: TRBD2 (6 bases). The V gene's germline CDR1 is SGHTA and CDR2 FQGNSA. The CDR3 runs 14 residues. The V end lost 3 bases, the J end lost 6 bases, and 15 bases lay between the germline ends. The CDR3 region is CASSLGLPPGEQYF. As DNA, the CDR3 is TGTGCCAGCAGCTTGGGACTCCCCCCTGGCGAGCAGTACTTC. Drawing the rest from reference TRBV7-2 and TRBJ2-7, the complete variable domain is GAGVSQSPSNKVTEKGKDVELRCDPISGHTALYWYRQSLGQGLEFLIYFQGNSAPDKSGLPSDRFSAERTGGSVSTLTIQRTQQEDSAVYLCASSLGLPPGEQYFGPGTRLTVT.

This rearrangement joins TRBV11-2 to TRBJ1-6, with D possibly matching TRBD1 (5 bases). Germline CDR1 is SGHAT and CDR2 is FQNNGV. This CDR3 contains 14 residues. The V and J ends lost 5 bases and 7 bases respectively, with 12 bases between them. The CDR3 DNA is TGTGCCAGCAGCATGACAGTTTGGAATTCACCCCTCCACTTT. This sequence encodes CASSMTVWNSPLHF.

The V and J genes are TRBV5-1 and TRBJ1-1; D is unresolved. Trimming removed 5 bases from V and 1 base from J, with 6 bases in between. Germline V CDR1 and CDR2: SGHRS, YFSETQ. CDR3 length equals 12 residues. This CDR3 is CASRSENTEAFF. DNA for the CDR3: TGCGCCAGCAGAAGCGAGAACACTGAAGCTTTCTTT. The full variable domain, completed using reference TRBV5-1 and TRBJ1-1, is KAGVTQTPRYLIKTRGQQVTLSCSPISGHRSVSWYQQTPGQGLQFLFEYFSETQRNKGNFPGRFSGRQFSNSRSEMNVSTLELGDSALYLCASRSENTEAFFGQGTRLTVV.